This T cell receptor (beta chain) comes out of a study of CD8 T cells in Susac syndrome. This clonotype was counted a few times. Its antigen is not identified. TEMRA cells underwent FACS enrichment and CD8+ and CD4+ T cells underwent negative isolation. Study conclusions and caveats: That the number of individuals in its TCR sequencing and HLA analysis was relatively small was acknowledged by the study.

The RNA input was roughly 0.45 to 1 ug, and it was reverse transcribed with random hexamers. Across 54 Vbeta and 13 Jbeta, immunoSEQ multiplex PCR amplified TCR beta CDR3. Each CDR3 protein gets one entry after TCRdb re-called the immunoSEQ multiplex PCR reads with MiXCR. The sample lists some 120,000 distinct CDR3 sequences, around 95% occurring once. Sequenced sample: CD4+ T cells from PBMCs. The receptor was isolated from a human donor in good health.

The CDR3 reads CASSDTDTQYF. The DNA of the CDR3 is TGTGCCAGCAGTGATACCGATACGCAGTATTTT. The chain recombines TRBV2 with TRBJ2-3; no reliable D call. CDR1 is SNHLY, CDR2 FYNNEI, per germline. V was pared by 3 bases and J by 6 bases, with 4 bases between. This CDR3 has 11 residues.